One and the same sample provided the 17 T cell receptor beta chains below, sequenced in a study of T cell clonotyping in hematopoietic cell transplantation. TCRdb keeps only in-frame clones here, not all; method: immunoSEQ multiplex PCR. Of about 16,000 clones listed, 85% to 90% are singletons. The sample consisted of PBMCs, taken 100 days after allogeneic stem cell transplant. The receptors originated from a male patient aged 55 to 70 who had an allogeneic stem cell transplant from a related donor, so the T cells may come from the graft donor. Some clones in this sample may be carry-over from other donors' samples.

The chain couples TRBV14 to TRBJ1-1, with unresolved D. Trimming shortened V by 0 bases and J by 1 base, and 6 bases separated the two germline ends. Germline-derived CDR1 and CDR2 are SGHDN and FVKESK. This CDR3 has 14 amino acids. The DNA for the CDR3 is TGTGCCAGCAGCCAAGATGTGGGGAACACTGAAGCTTTCTTT. As protein: CASSQDVGNTEAFF.

This clone was recorded only once. The V gene is TRBV7-8, the J gene TRBJ2-5, with no clear D. This CDR3 comprises 14 residues. V lost 1 base and J lost 1, with 7 bases in between. Looked up from germline, CDR1 is SGHVS and CDR2 is FQNEAQ. The CDR3 reads CASSLGRAQETQYF. The CDR3 bases are TGTGCCAGCAGCTTAGGACGGGCCCAAGAGACCCAGTACTTC. Full variable domain (missing parts from reference TRBV7-8 and TRBJ2-5): GAGVSQSPRYKVAKRGQDVALRCDPISGHVSLFWYQQALGQGPEFLTYFQNEAQLDKSGLPSDRFFAERPEGSVSTLKIQRTQQEDSAVYLCASSLGRAQETQYFGPGTRLLVL.

The V call is TRBV7-3, the J call TRBJ1-2; TRBD1 matches at 7 bases. The length of the CDR3 is 13 residues. Germline-derived CDR1 and CDR2 are SGHTA and FQGTGA. With V trimmed by 3 bases and J by 5 bases, 3 bases remained unmatched. CDR3 region: CASSLTGLYGYTF. The CDR3 DNA is TGTGCCAGCAGCTTGACAGGGCTTTATGGCTACACCTTC.

The chain recombines TRBV6-4 with TRBJ2-3, with 10 bases fitting TRBD2. The CDR3 has 14 amino acids. Germline V CDR1 and CDR2: MRHNA, SNTAGT. With V trimmed by 5 bases and J by 2 bases, 1 base remained unmatched. The CDR3 region is CASSSGGATDTQYF. The DNA of the CDR3 is TGTGCCAGCAGTAGCGGGGGGGCCACAGATACGCAGTATTTT.

This chain uses TRBV30 with TRBJ1-1; no clear D. Per germline, CDR1 GTSNPN and CDR2 SVGIG (reference sequence). The V end was cut by 2 bases, the J end by 5 bases, with 6 bases between. This CDR3 has 11 residues. CDR3 DNA sequence: TGTGCCTGGAGTCTGGGGACTGAAGCTTTCTTT. This sequence encodes CAWSLGTEAFF.

This clone has only a few counts. This chain uses TRBV5-6 with TRBJ1-1; maybe TRBD1 (5 bases). V lost 4 bases and J lost 4, with 11 bases in between. Germline V lookup: CDR1 SGHDT, CDR2 YYEEEE. This CDR3 contains 13 residues. Here the CDR3 DNA reads TGTGCCAGCAGCCAGGGAGATCTCACTGAAGCTTTCTTT. Protein: CASSQGDLTEAFF.

V is TRBV9 and J is TRBJ2-5; possible D gene TRBD2, 7 bases. CDR3 length: 14 amino acids. Germline V gene lookup returns CDR1 SGDLS and CDR2 YYNGEE. With 7 bases removed from V and 0 bases from J, the gap between germline ends came to 13 bases. As DNA, the CDR3 is TGTGCCAGCGGGGGGGGCGGGTACCAAGAGACCCAGTACTTC. Amino acids: CASGGGGYQETQYF.

This chain joins TRBV5-6 and TRBJ1-1; a weak D match, TRBD1 (5 bases). Germline lookup yields CDR1 SGHDT and CDR2 YYEEEE. V lost 0 bases, J lost 2 bases, and 11 bases lay in between. The CDR3 loop spans 15 amino acids. CDR3 in amino acids: CASSLVGGGNTEAFF. CDR3 DNA sequence: TGTGCCAGCAGCTTGGTGGGGGGGGGAAACACTGAAGCTTTCTTT.

The chain recombines TRBV29-1 with TRBJ1-1; TRBD1 agrees at 7 bases. Trimming removed 7 bases from V and 2 bases from J; junction bases left unmatched: 7. Germline CDR1 is SQVTM and CDR2 is ANQGSEA. This CDR3 is 13 amino acids long. Here the CDR3 DNA reads TGCAGCGGACGGGACAGCCTAAACACTGAAGCTTTCTTT. Its translation: CSGRDSLNTEAFF.

This sequence joins TRBV5-4 and TRBJ1-2; TRBD1 agrees at 7 bases. Germline-derived CDR1 and CDR2 are SGHNT and YYREEE (reference sequence). The J segment lost 4 bases and the V segment lost 6 bases, leaving 9 bases of the junction unmatched. The CDR3 sequence is 14 residues long. Here the CDR3 reads CASTVPGTVYGYTF. In DNA form, the CDR3 reads TGTGCCAGCACCGTTCCCGGGACAGTCTATGGCTACACCTTC.

The rearrangement links TRBV7-2 to TRBJ1-3; D possibly corresponds to TRBD1 (5 bases). CDR1 is SGHTA, CDR2 FQGNSA, per germline. CDR3 size: 16 residues. V lost 0 bases to trimming and J lost 2 bases, with 11 bases between them. The chain's CDR3 is CASSLAGATAGNTIYF. CDR3 nucleotides: TGTGCCAGCAGCTTAGCCGGGGCGACAGCTGGAAACACCATATATTTT.

This sequence joins TRBV6-6 and TRBJ2-7; 7 nucleotides agree with TRBD2. The ends lost 6 bases at V and 0 bases at J; junction bases unmatched: 8. The germline CDR1 and CDR2 sequences are MNHNY and SVGAGI (reference sequence). This CDR3 is built from 15 residues. The CDR3 reads CASRPHSGDSYEQYF. The CDR3 DNA is TGTGCCAGCAGGCCTCACAGCGGGGACTCCTACGAGCAGTACTTC.

V and J are TRBV14 and TRBJ1-2; 7 nucleotides agree with TRBD1. The CDR3 extends over 13 amino acids. The germline CDR1 and CDR2 sequences are SGHDN and FVKESK. Trimming at V came to 3 bases and at J to 8 bases, leaving 6 bases not matched to a gene. The CDR3: CASSQTLGGGYTF. DNA for the CDR3: TGTGCCAGCAGCCAGACTTTAGGGGGCGGCTACACCTTC.

The rearrangement links TRBV4-2 to TRBJ2-7; D call uncertain. The V and J ends lost 0 bases and 3 bases respectively, with 9 bases between them. CDR1 and CDR2 from the germline V gene are LGHNA and YNFKEQ. This CDR3 contains 14 residues. The CDR3 region is CASSQDLKVYEQYF. The CDR3 bases are TGTGCCAGCAGCCAAGACTTAAAGGTCTACGAGCAGTACTTC.

The chain is built from TRBV2 and TRBJ2-7; 7 bases map to TRBD2. The CDR3 has 15 residues. Germline assignment: CDR1 SNHLY and CDR2 FYNNEI. With 6 bases clipped from V and 5 bases from J, the junction kept 13 bases outside the gene matches. The CDR3 region has the DNA TGTGCCAGCAGGGGGGGGATCATAGGCGGCGACGAGCAGTACTTC. This encodes CASRGGIIGGDEQYF. Together with reference TRBV2 and TRBJ2-7, the CDR3 gives the full variable domain: EPEVTQTPSHQVTQMGQEVILRCVPISNHLYFYWYRQILGQKVEFLVSFYNNEISEKSEIFDDQFSVERPDGSNFTLKIRSTKLEDSAMYFCASRGGIIGGDEQYFGPGTRLTVT.

The rearrangement links TRBV11-3 to TRBJ1-2; D may be TRBD1 (5 bases). The CDR3 consists of 13 residues. From germline, CDR1 is SGHNT and CDR2 YENEEA. V dropped 0 bases and J dropped 8 bases, with 10 bases sitting between them. The CDR3 protein is CASSLEDRQGYTF. Written as DNA, the CDR3 is TGTGCCAGCAGCTTAGAAGACAGACAGGGCTACACCTTC.

V usage is TRBV6-5 and J usage is TRBJ2-7; a possible D gene is TRBD2 (6 bases). The CDR3 is 11 residues long. Trimming took off 7 bases at V and 5 bases at J, with 9 bases between the two ends. Germline CDR1 reads MNHEY; CDR2 reads SVGAGI. The DNA of the CDR3 is TGTGCCAGCATGTCGGGGGACGAGCAGTACTTC. This translates into CASMSGDEQYF.